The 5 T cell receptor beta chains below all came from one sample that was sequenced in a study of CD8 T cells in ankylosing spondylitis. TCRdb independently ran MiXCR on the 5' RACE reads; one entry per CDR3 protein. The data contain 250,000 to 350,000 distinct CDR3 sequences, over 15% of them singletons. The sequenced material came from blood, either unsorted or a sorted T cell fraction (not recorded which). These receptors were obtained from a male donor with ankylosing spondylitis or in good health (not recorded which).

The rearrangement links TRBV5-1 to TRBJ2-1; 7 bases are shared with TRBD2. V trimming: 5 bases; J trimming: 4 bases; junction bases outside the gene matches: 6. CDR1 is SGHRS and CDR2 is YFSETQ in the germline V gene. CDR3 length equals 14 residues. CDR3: CASSSQRGYNEQFF. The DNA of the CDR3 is TGCGCCAGCAGTTCGCAGCGGGGATACAATGAGCAGTTCTTC.

The CDR3 region is CASRRGANTGELFF. The DNA of the CDR3 is TGTGCCAGCAGGAGAGGGGCGAACACCGGGGAGCTGTTTTTT. The rearrangement joins TRBV12-3 or TRBV12-4 to TRBJ2-2; TRBD1 or TRBD2 may be the D gene (5 bases each). V was cut by 6 bases and J by 0 bases, with 8 bases left in between. This CDR3 has 14 amino acids.

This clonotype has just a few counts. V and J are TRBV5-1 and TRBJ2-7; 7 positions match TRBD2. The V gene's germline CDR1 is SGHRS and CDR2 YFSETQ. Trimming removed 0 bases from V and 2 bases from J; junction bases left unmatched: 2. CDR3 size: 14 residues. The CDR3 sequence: CASSLGGSPYEQYV. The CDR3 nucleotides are TGCGCCAGCAGCTTGGGCGGGAGTCCCTACGAGCAGTACGTC.

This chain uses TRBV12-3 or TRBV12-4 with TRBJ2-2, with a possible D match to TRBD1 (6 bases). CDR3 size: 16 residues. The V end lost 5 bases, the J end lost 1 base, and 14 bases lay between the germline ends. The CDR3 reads CASSRFGQQNTGELFF. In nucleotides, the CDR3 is TGTGCCAGCAGTAGATTCGGACAGCAGAACACCGGGGAGCTGTTTTTT.

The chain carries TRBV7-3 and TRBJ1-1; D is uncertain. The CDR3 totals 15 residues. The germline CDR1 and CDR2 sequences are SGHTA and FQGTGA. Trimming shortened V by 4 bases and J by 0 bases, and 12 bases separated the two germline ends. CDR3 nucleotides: TGTGCCAGCAGCTCGACCGGGCCTATGAACACTGAAGCTTTCTTT. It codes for CASSSTGPMNTEAFF.